Detailed here is one T cell receptor (beta chain). The antigen remains unidentified. The patients who served as multiple sclerosis controls were treatment-naive and had stable or active relapsing-remitting disease that fulfilled the revised McDonald criteria. TEMRA cells were FACS-enriched, unlike CD8+ and CD4+ T cells, which were negatively isolated. Reverse transcription of about 0.45 to 1 ug RNA used random hexamers. By means of immunoSEQ multiplex PCR, TCR beta CDR3 spanning 54 Vbeta and 13 Jbeta underwent amplification. Via MiXCR, TCRdb re-called the immunoSEQ multiplex PCR reads, giving one row per CDR3 protein. The repertoire has about 290,000 distinct CDR3 sequences, approximately 91% of them found once; the top ten carry about 0.17%. CDR1 is MDHEN and CDR2 is SYDVKM in the germline V gene. This CDR3 spans 15 amino acids. The V gene lost 3 bases and the J gene lost 2 bases, with 13 bases spanning the gap.

The sample comes from a study of CD8 T cells in Susac syndrome. Points from the study as a whole: By the study's own acknowledgment, its TCR sequencing and HLA analysis included relatively few individuals.

The J gene is TRBJ1-1, the V gene TRBV28; the D is unclear. Material: CD8+ T cells from PBMCs. This TCR came from a human donor with multiple sclerosis. The CDR3 region has the DNA TGTGCCAGCAGTTTTCTGGATCCAACTAACACTGAAGCTTTCTTT. Translating gives CASSFLDPTNTEAFF.